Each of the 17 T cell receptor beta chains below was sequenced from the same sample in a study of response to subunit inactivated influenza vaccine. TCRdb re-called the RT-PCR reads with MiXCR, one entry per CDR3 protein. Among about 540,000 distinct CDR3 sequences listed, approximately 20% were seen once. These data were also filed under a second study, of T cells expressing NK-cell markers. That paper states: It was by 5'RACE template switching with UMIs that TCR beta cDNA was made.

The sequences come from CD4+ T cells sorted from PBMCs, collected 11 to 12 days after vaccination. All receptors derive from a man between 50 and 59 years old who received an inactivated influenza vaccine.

The CDR3 spells CASSIGAGVNEQFF. As DNA, the CDR3 is TGTGCCAGTAGTATCGGGGCAGGGGTTAATGAGCAGTTCTTC. This rearrangement joins TRBV19 to TRBJ2-1, with D perhaps TRBD1 (6 bases). The V gene lost 3 bases and the J gene lost 7 bases, with 13 bases spanning the gap. This CDR3 spans 14 amino acids. Germline CDR1 and CDR2: LNHDA and SQIVND (reference sequence). The full variable domain, in which reference TRBV19 and TRBJ2-1 provide the parts outside the CDR3, is DGGITQSPKYLFRKEGQNVTLSCEQNLNHDAMYWYRQDPGQGLRLIYYSQIVNDFQKGDIAEGYSVSREKKESFPLTVTSAQKNPTAFYLCASSIGAGVNEQFFGPGTRLTVL.

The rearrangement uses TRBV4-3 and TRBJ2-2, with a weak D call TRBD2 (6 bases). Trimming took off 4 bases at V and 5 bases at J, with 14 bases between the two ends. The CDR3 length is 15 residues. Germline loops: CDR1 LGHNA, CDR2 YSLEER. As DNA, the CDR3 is TGCGCCAGCAGCCTCGGGACTTCATCTACCGGGGAGCTGTTTTTT. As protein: CASSLGTSSTGELFF.

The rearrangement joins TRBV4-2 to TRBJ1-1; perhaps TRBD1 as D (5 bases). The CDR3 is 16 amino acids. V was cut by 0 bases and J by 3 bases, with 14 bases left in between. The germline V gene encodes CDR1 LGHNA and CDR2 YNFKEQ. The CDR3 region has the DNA TGTGCCAGCAGCCAAGATGTTTACGGGGCAGACACTGAAGCTTTCTTT. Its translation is CASSQDVYGADTEAFF.

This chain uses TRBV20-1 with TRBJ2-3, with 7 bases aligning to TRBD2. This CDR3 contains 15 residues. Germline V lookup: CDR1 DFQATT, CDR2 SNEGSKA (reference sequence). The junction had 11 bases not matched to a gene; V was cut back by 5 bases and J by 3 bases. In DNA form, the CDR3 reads TGCAGTGCTCGCACTAGCGTCGGTAGGACAGATACGCAGTATTTT. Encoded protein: CSARTSVGRTDTQYF.

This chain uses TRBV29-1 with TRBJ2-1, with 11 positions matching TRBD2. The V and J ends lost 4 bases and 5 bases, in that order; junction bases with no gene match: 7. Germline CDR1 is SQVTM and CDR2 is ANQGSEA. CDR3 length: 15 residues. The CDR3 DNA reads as TGCAGCGTTGGGAGTAGCGGGAGGGGGGACAATGAGCAGTTCTTC. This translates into CSVGSSGRGDNEQFF.

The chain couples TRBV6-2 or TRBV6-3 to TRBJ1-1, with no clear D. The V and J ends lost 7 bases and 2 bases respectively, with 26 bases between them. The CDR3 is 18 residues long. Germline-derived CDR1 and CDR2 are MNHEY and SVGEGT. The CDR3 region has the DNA TGTGCCAGCAACTTCGGGCTCGTTTTTCAAGGAGTTAACACTGAAGCTTTCTTT. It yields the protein CASNFGLVFQGVNTEAFF.

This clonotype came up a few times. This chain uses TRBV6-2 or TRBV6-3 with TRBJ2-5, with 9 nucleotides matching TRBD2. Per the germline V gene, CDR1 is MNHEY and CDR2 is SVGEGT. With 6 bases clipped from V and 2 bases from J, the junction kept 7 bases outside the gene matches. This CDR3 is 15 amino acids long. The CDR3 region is CASRRAGGEQETQYF. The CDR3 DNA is TGTGCCAGCAGGCGAGCGGGGGGTGAACAAGAGACCCAGTACTTC.

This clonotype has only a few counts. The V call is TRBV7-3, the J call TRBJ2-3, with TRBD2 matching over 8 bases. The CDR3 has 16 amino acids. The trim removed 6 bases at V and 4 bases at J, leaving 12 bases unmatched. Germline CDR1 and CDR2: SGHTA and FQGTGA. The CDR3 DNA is TGTGCCAGCAGTCCCCTTGGGGCGGGGGGCGCAGATACGCAGTATTTT. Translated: CASSPLGAGGADTQYF.

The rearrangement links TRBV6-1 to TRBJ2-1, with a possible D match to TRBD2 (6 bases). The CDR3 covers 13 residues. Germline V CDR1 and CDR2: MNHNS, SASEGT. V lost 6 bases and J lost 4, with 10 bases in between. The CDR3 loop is CASRRDGYNEQFF. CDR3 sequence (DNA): TGTGCCAGCAGGCGGGACGGGTACAATGAGCAGTTCTTC.

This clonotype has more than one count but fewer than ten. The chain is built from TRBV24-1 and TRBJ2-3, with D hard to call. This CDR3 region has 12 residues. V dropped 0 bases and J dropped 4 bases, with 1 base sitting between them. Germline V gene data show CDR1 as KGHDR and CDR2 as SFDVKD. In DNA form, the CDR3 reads TGTGCCACCAGTGATTTGGCAGATACGCAGTATTTT. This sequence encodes CATSDLADTQYF.

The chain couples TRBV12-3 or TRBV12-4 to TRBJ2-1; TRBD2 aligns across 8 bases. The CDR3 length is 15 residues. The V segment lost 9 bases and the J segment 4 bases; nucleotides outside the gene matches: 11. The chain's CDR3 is CASSKTGLGYNEQFF. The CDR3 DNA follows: TGTGCCAGTTCAAAGACGGGACTAGGGTACAATGAGCAGTTCTTC.

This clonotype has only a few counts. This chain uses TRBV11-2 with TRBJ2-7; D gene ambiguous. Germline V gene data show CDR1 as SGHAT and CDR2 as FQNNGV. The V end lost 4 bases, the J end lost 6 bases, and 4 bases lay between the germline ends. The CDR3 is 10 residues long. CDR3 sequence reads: CASSSREQYF. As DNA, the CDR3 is TGTGCCAGCAGCTCGCGCGAGCAGTACTTC. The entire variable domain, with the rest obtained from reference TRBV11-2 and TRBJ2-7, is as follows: EAGVAQSPRYKIIEKRQSVAFWCNPISGHATLYWYQQILGQGPKLLIQFQNNGVVDDSQLPKDRFSAERLKGVDSTLKIQPAKLEDSAVYLCASSSREQYFGPGTRLTVT.

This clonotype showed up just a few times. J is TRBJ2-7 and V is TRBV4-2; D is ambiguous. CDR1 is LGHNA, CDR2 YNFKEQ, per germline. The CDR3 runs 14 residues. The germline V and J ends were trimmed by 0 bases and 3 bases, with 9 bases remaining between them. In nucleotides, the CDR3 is TGTGCCAGCAGCCAAGACGGTCTGAACTACGAGCAGTACTTC. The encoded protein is CASSQDGLNYEQYF.

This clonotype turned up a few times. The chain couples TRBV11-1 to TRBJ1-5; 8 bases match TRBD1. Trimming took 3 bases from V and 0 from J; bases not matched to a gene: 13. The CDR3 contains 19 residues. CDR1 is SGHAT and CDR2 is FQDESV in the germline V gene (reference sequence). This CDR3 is CASSFPKDRGRYSNQPQHF. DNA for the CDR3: TGTGCCAGCAGCTTCCCCAAAGACAGGGGCCGATATAGCAATCAGCCCCAGCATTTT.

CDR3 in amino acids: CASRVTSGGETQYF. The CDR3 DNA follows: TGTGCCAGCAGAGTGACTAGCGGAGGGGAGACCCAGTACTTC. The chain uses TRBV7-2 and TRBJ2-5; 9 bases are a match to TRBD2. The V gene end was trimmed by 6 bases and the J gene end by 5 bases; junction bases not matched to a gene: 7. Per germline, CDR1 SGHTA and CDR2 FQGNSA. There are 14 residues in the CDR3.

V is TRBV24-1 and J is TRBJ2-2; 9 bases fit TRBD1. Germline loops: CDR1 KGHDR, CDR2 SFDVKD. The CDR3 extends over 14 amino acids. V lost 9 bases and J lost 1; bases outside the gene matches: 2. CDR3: CATQGQGNTGELFF. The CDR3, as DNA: TGTGCCACCCAGGGACAGGGGAACACCGGGGAGCTGTTTTTT.

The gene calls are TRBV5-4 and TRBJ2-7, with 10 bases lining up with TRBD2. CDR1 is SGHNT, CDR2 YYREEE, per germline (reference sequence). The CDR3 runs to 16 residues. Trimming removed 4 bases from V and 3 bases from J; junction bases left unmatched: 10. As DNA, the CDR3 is TGTGCCAGCAGCCGACTCACTAGCGGGGAGTTCTACGAGCAGTACTTC. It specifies CASSRLTSGEFYEQYF.